What follows describes a single TCR beta chain. These data belong to a study of blood T cell repertoires in COVID-19. Across the whole study: The United States, Italy and Spain supplied acute and convalescent COVID-19 samples.

This CDR3 is built from 14 residues. From germline, CDR1 is SGHRS and CDR2 YFSETQ. V was clipped by 0 bases and J by 1 base, with 8 bases between them. In the authors' methods: Amplification of reference gene primers was used by the study to estimate nucleated cell counts. The repertoire was sequenced with immunoSEQ multiplex PCR; TCRdb's copy has only in-frame clones and lacks some. The DNA was the basis for D and trimming; V, J and clone size are from that table. The top ten hold about 3% of the sample, which has some 400,000 clones, more than 85% seen once. Sequencing input: peripheral blood. V usage is TRBV5-1 and J usage is TRBJ2-7; unclear D gene. The origin of this receptor is a human donor in a cohort sampled during active COVID-19. The CDR3 region has the DNA TGCGCCAGCAGCTTGGCCGCGAGGTCCTACGAGCAGTACTTC. Its protein product is CASSLAARSYEQYF.